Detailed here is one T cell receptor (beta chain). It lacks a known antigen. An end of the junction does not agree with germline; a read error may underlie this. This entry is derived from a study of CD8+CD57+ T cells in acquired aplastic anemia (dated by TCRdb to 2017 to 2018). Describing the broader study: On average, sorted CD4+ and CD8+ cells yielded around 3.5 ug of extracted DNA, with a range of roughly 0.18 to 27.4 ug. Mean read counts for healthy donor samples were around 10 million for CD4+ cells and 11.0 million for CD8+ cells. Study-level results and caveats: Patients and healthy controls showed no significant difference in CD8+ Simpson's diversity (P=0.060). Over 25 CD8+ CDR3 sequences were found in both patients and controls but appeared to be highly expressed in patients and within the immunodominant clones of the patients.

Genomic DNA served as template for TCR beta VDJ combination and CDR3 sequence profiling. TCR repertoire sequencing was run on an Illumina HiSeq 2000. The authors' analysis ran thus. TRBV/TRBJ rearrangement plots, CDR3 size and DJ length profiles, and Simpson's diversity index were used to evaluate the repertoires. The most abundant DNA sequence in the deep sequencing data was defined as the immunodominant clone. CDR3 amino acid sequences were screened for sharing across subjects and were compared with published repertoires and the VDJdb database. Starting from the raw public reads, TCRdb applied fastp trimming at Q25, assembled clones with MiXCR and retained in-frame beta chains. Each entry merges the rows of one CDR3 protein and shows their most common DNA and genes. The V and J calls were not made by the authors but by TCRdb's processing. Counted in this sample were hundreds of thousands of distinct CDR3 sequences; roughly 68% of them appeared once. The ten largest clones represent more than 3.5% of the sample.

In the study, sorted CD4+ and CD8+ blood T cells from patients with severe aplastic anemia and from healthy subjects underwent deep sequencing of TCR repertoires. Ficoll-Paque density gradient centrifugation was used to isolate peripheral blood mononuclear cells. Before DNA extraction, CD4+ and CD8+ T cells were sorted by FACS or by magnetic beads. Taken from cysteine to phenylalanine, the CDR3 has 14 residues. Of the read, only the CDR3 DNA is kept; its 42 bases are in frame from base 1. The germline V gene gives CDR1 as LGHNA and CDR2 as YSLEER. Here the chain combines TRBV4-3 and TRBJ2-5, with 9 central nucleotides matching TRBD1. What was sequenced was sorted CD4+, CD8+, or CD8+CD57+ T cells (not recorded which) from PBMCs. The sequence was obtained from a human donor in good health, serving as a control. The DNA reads TGCGCCAGCAGTTTATGGGACAGGGCCAAGACCCAGTGCTTC. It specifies CASSLWDRAKTQCF.